This T cell receptor beta chain was recorded in a study of blood T cell repertoires in COVID-19. Germline values: CDR1 SGHRS, CDR2 YFSETQ. With V trimmed by 4 bases and J by 5 bases, 12 bases remained unmatched. The CDR3 has 16 residues. Per the authors' pipeline: It was from reference gene primer amplification that nucleated cell counts were estimated. TCRdb's table, derived via immunoSEQ multiplex PCR, lists solely in-frame clones and lacks some. D and trimming come from the DNA, and the V and J calls and clone size come from that table. Of about 130,000 clones in the sample, around 88% were seen once.

The TCR was taken from a man between 50 and 59 years old with acute or convalescent COVID-19. The chain carries TRBV5-1 and TRBJ1-1, with 9 positions matching TRBD1. The specimen sequenced was peripheral blood. As DNA, the CDR3 is TGCGCCAGCAGCAGAGGTCCGGGACAGGGTGGGACTGAAGCTTTCTTT. This translates into CASSRGPGQGGTEAFF.